A single sample gave rise to the 27 T cell receptor beta chains below, sequenced in a study of shared clonotypes between healthy human individuals. Selected positively for CCR7 and CD45RO-negative, naive CD8 cells excluded terminally differentiated effector memory CD45RA+ cells. The method was immunoSEQ multiplex PCR; TCRdb's version includes in-frame clones alone and lacks a portion of them. The table records under 1 million clones, roughly 96% of them present only once. Sequenced sample: naive CD8+ T cells sorted from blood. The receptors here all came from a man aged 25 to 45 in good health.

The chain carries TRBV6-1 and TRBJ2-7; D might be TRBD1 or TRBD2, each matching 5 bases. CDR1 is MNHNS, CDR2 SASEGT, per germline. This CDR3 contains 14 residues. V was cut by 5 bases and J by 2 bases, with 13 bases left in between. CDR3 nucleotides: TGTGCCAGCAGTCCTGAGTGGGACGCCTACGAGCAGTACTTC. Translation gives CASSPEWDAYEQYF.

The J gene is TRBJ2-5, the V gene TRBV28, with TRBD1 as a possible D gene (6 bases). The CDR3 totals 13 residues. The V gene's germline CDR1 is MDHEN and CDR2 SYDVKM. V was shortened by 10 bases and J by 3 bases, with 15 bases between the two germline ends. CDR3 in DNA: TGTGCCACCGAATACAGGGATAAAGAGACCCAGTACTTC. Its translation: CATEYRDKETQYF.

The V gene is TRBV5-6, the J gene TRBJ2-7; TRBD1 matches at 10 bases. Germline values: CDR1 SGHDT, CDR2 YYEEEE. The CDR3 runs to 14 residues. Trimming took 4 bases from V and 2 from J; bases not matched to a gene: 3. The CDR3 is CASSPGQGPYEQYF. DNA for the CDR3: TGTGCCAGCAGCCCGGGACAGGGGCCCTACGAGCAGTACTTC.

The chain is built from TRBV5-5 and TRBJ1-2; 7 nucleotides agree with TRBD1. This CDR3 has 14 residues. Germline assignment: CDR1 SGHKS and CDR2 YYEKEE (reference sequence). Germline trimming cut 4 bases from V and 0 bases from J; bases unmatched to any gene: 3. For the CDR3, the DNA is TGTGCCAGCAGCCAACAGGGGCCTAACTATGGCTACACCTTC. This gives the protein CASSQQGPNYGYTF.

This chain's CDR3 is CASSSGPPAGSYEQYF. The CDR3 nucleotides read TGCGCCAGCAGCTCGGGACCTCCAGCAGGGTCCTACGAGCAGTACTTC. The chain links TRBV5-1 to TRBJ2-7; D may correspond to TRBD1 or TRBD2 (5 bases each). In germline, CDR1 is SGHRS, CDR2 YFSETQ. This CDR3 contains 16 residues. V gave up 3 bases and J gave up 1 base, with 17 bases separating them.

CDR3: CATSRETRDSSLETQYF. The CDR3 bases are TGTGCCACCAGCAGAGAAACCCGGGACAGCTCTTTGGAGACCCAGTACTTC. This chain connects TRBV15 to TRBJ2-5, with 7 bases fitting TRBD1. Germline V gives CDR1 LNHNV, CDR2 YYDKDF (reference sequence). With V trimmed by 0 bases and J by 5 bases, 12 bases remained unmatched. The CDR3 covers 17 residues.

The rearrangement links TRBV4-2 to TRBJ2-7; D uncertain. V was cut by 0 bases and J by 6 bases, with 6 bases left in between. The CDR3 sequence is 12 residues long. Germline CDR1 and CDR2: LGHNA and YNFKEQ. CDR3 DNA: TGTGCCAGCAGCCAAGACACTGTCGAGCAGTACTTC. Translated: CASSQDTVEQYF.

The rearrangement uses TRBV4-1 and TRBJ2-7; D unclear. This CDR3 is built from 14 residues. Per germline, CDR1 MGHRA and CDR2 YSYEKL. The ends were cut back, 1 base at V and 2 bases at J, with 9 bases in the middle. This chain's CDR3 is CASSQGLGTYEQYF. The CDR3 DNA is TGCGCCAGCAGCCAAGGATTGGGAACCTACGAGCAGTACTTC.

The V call is TRBV4-1, the J call TRBJ1-1, with D possibly TRBD1 on 5 matching bases. Per the germline V gene, CDR1 is MGHRA and CDR2 is YSYEKL. Trimming pared 3 bases from V and 6 bases from J, leaving 17 bases between. This CDR3 contains 15 residues. CDR3 loop: CASSQRDRQTPEAFF. CDR3 nucleotides: TGCGCCAGCAGCCAGCGGGACCGCCAGACCCCTGAAGCTTTCTTT.

As regards this clone: Other DNA sequences in this specimen translate into the identical CDR3. V gene TRBV27 combines with J gene TRBJ2-5, with TRBD2 identical over 9 bases. The V segment lost 5 bases and the J segment 3 bases; nucleotides outside the gene matches: 1. CDR1 is MNHEY and CDR2 is SMNVEV in the germline V gene (reference sequence). This CDR3 has 13 residues. The CDR3 region has the DNA TGTGCCAGCAGTAGACTAGCGGAAGAGACCCAGTACTTC. Residues: CASSRLAEETQYF.

The table lists this clone with a count of one. The V and J genes are TRBV5-1 and TRBJ2-1; D remains ambiguous. This CDR3 contains 16 residues. V lost 0 bases and J 2 bases, leaving 12 bases between the germline ends. Germline V gene sequence: CDR1 SGHRS, CDR2 YFSETQ. The CDR3 DNA sequence: TGCGCCAGCAGCTTGGCGGAAAGTTACGCCTACAATGAGCAGTTCTTC. Its protein product is CASSLAESYAYNEQFF.

This clone has just one count. The V gene is TRBV28, the J gene TRBJ1-5; perhaps TRBD1 as D (5 bases). Germline CDR1 and CDR2: MDHEN and SYDVKM. Trimming removed 6 bases at V and 4 bases at J, with 16 bases between. The CDR3 extends over 15 amino acids. CDR3 loop: CASRDRAGPNQPQHF. The CDR3 nucleotides read TGTGCCAGCAGGGATAGGGCAGGGCCGAATCAGCCCCAGCATTTT.

The DNA for the CDR3 is TGTGCCAGCAGCTTGCCCGGGACTTGGGCTGGGAGCGGGGACAATGAGCAGTTCTTC. Residues: CASSLPGTWAGSGDNEQFF. The V call is TRBV7-2, the J call TRBJ2-1; 7 bases map to TRBD2. The CDR3 sequence is 19 residues long. CDR1 and CDR2 from the germline V gene are SGHTA and FQGNSA. J was trimmed by 5 bases and V by 3 bases; bases with no gene match: 19.

As for this clone: At the DNA level, this CDR3 is encoded by other sequences in the same sample as well. The chain is built from TRBV13 and TRBJ2-7; D is unclear. V lost 0 bases to trimming and J lost 0 bases, with 3 bases between them. This CDR3 contains 13 residues. The germline V gene encodes CDR1 PRHDT and CDR2 FYEKMQ (reference sequence). CDR3 sequence reads: CASSLGGSYEQYF. DNA of the CDR3: TGTGCCAGCAGCTTAGGAGGCTCCTACGAGCAGTACTTC.

V gene TRBV11-2 combines with J gene TRBJ2-7; 7 nucleotides line up with TRBD2. The CDR3 sequence is 17 residues long. Germline V lookup: CDR1 SGHAT, CDR2 FQNNGV. J was trimmed by 5 bases and V by 2 bases; bases with no gene match: 15. The DNA for the CDR3 is TGTGCCAGCAGCTTACCCCCCCGGGGTGCGGGAGTAGACGAGCAGTACTTC. Translating gives CASSLPPRGAGVDEQYF.

This sequence joins TRBV19 and TRBJ2-3; D perhaps matches TRBD2 (6 bases). Deletions cut 7 bases from V and 3 bases from J, with 11 bases between. This CDR3 has 13 residues. Germline V gives CDR1 LNHDA, CDR2 SQIVND (reference sequence). The chain's CDR3 is CASNPGVTDTQYF. The DNA for the CDR3 is TGTGCCAGTAATCCGGGAGTTACAGATACGCAGTATTTT. Full variable domain (outside the CDR3, taken from reference TRBV19 and TRBJ2-3): DGGITQSPKYLFRKEGQNVTLSCEQNLNHDAMYWYRQDPGQGLRLIYYSQIVNDFQKGDIAEGYSVSREKKESFPLTVTSAQKNPTAFYLCASNPGVTDTQYFGPGTRLTVL.

The J gene is TRBJ1-5, the V gene TRBV27; the match to TRBD1 covers 8 bases. The trim removed 5 bases at V and 4 bases at J, leaving 10 bases unmatched. Germline V CDR1 and CDR2: MNHEY, SMNVEV (reference sequence). The CDR3 is made up of 16 amino acids. This CDR3 reads CASSPQTTGVNQPQHF. CDR3 DNA: TGTGCCAGCAGTCCCCAAACGACAGGGGTGAATCAGCCCCAGCATTTT.

This clone was detected only once. V gene TRBV27 combines with J gene TRBJ2-1; tentatively, D is TRBD1 (5 bases). Germline values: CDR1 MNHEY, CDR2 SMNVEV (reference sequence). The CDR3 is 15 amino acids. V was clipped by 2 bases and J by 3 bases, with 11 bases between them. CDR3 nucleotides: TGTGCCAGCAGTTTACAGGGTTTCGTCTACAATGAGCAGTTCTTC. Translating it yields CASSLQGFVYNEQFF.

V usage is TRBV9 and J usage is TRBJ2-3; TRBD2 is a possible D gene (6 bases). This CDR3 has 16 amino acids. Trimming shortened V by 0 bases and J by 0 bases, and 11 bases separated the two germline ends. From germline, CDR1 is SGDLS and CDR2 YYNGEE. Here the CDR3 DNA reads TGTGCCAGCAGCGTAGGAGGAGGGCCTAGCACAGATACGCAGTATTTT. This encodes CASSVGGGPSTDTQYF.

This clone was recorded only once. The chain carries TRBV11-2 and TRBJ1-1; D is possibly TRBD1 (5 bases). The CDR3 totals 14 residues. Germline V gene sequence: CDR1 SGHAT, CDR2 FQNNGV. The V end was cut by 4 bases, the J end by 3 bases, with 12 bases between. This CDR3 is CASSSPRADTEAFF. CDR3 DNA sequence: TGTGCCAGCAGCTCCCCCAGGGCGGACACTGAAGCTTTCTTT.

This chain uses TRBV11-2 with TRBJ1-1; D may be TRBD1 (6 bases). This CDR3 spans 16 amino acids. Germline V gives CDR1 SGHAT, CDR2 FQNNGV. Trimming pared 4 bases from V and 5 bases from J, leaving 20 bases between. CDR3 in DNA: TGTGCCAGCAGCTCCACCAACAGGGTCTTGGGGACTGAAGCTTTCTTT. Translating it yields CASSSTNRVLGTEAFF.

About this clone itself: This likely comes from a read error, as the CDR3 has no conserved phenylalanine or tryptophan at its end. Because the CDR3's place on the DNA is in doubt, the DNA is left out and the CDR3 is given as listed by TCRdb. The gene calls are TRBV2 and TRBJ1-1; the tabulated D call, TRBD1, remains unverified against the DNA. Germline CDR1 SNHLY, CDR2 FYNNEI. The CDR3 has 10 amino acids, counting both end residues. This CDR3 reads CASSEGPFSL.

As to this clone: The same CDR3 also results from other DNA sequences found in this sample. V is TRBV4-1 and J is TRBJ2-5; D gene uncertain. CDR3 length: 13 residues. The germline V and J ends were trimmed by 0 bases and 4 bases, with 6 bases remaining between them. CDR1 is MGHRA and CDR2 is YSYEKL in the germline V gene. DNA for the CDR3: TGCGCCAGCAGCCAAGACTTGTCAGAGACCCAGTACTTC. Its protein is CASSQDLSETQYF.

The rearrangement links TRBV6-6 to TRBJ1-5; possibly TRBD1 for D (5 bases). Trimming shortened V by 4 bases and J by 1 base, and 11 bases separated the two germline ends. The CDR3 is 15 residues long. Per germline, CDR1 MNHNY and CDR2 SVGAGI (reference sequence). The CDR3 region has the DNA TGTGCCAGCAGTTCGCGGCAGGGCAGCAATCAGCCCCAGCATTTT. The encoded protein is CASSSRQGSNQPQHF.

About this clone itself: An end of the junction differs from the germline gene, which may be a read error. This chain links TRBV7-7 with TRBJ2-2; the D call may be TRBD1 or TRBD2 (8 bases each). Germline CDR1 and CDR2: SSHAT and FNYEAQ (reference sequence). The CDR3 extends over 16 amino acids. The CDR3 nucleotides are TGTGCTAGCAGCTTAGCGGGGACAGGGAACACCGGGGAGCTGTTTTTT. It codes for CASSLAGTGNTGELFF.

The rearrangement joins TRBV7-2 to TRBJ2-1; 12 nucleotides agree with TRBD1. The CDR3 runs 16 residues. The trim removed 5 bases at V and 5 bases at J, leaving 7 bases unmatched. Germline V gene data show CDR1 as SGHTA and CDR2 as FQGNSA. CDR3 in amino acids: CASSLPGTGGHNEQFF. CDR3 DNA: TGTGCCAGCAGCCTACCCGGGACAGGGGGCCACAATGAGCAGTTCTTC.

V gene TRBV10-3 combines with J gene TRBJ2-7, with a possible D match to TRBD2 (6 bases). Germline V lookup: CDR1 ENHRY, CDR2 SYGVKD. The CDR3 contains 18 residues. V shed 7 bases and J shed 4 bases, with 29 bases lying between them. CDR3 sequence: CAINPGTSYSTPIYEQYF. The CDR3 bases are TGTGCCATCAACCCCGGGACTTCATATTCCACCCCTATATACGAGCAGTACTTC.